The rows below give T cell receptor beta chains drawn from one sample of a study of blood T cell repertoires in COVID-19. Sequenced by immunoSEQ multiplex PCR; TCRdb stores in-frame clones only, minus some. The table shows approximately 81,000 clones, with around 91% occurring only once. Source material: peripheral blood. These receptors came from a man between 65 and 85 years old with active or convalescent COVID-19. Both conserved end residues are part of each CDR3. D genes are given only for firm matches. Clone size is stated in some rows and not others, as once, few, many or a class when expanded.

V	D	J	size	length	CDR3	DNA
TRBV27	TRBD1	TRBJ2-6	.	16	CASGDRLNSGANVLTF	TGTGCCAGTGGGGACAGGCTAAACTCTGGGGCCAACGTCCTGACTTTC
TRBV7-2	TRBD2	TRBJ2-5	.	14	CASSFQRGQETQYF	TGTGCCAGCAGCTTTCAGCGGGGGCAAGAGACCCAGTACTTC
TRBV4-3	.	TRBJ2-5	.	16	CASSQDGPGYQETQYF	TGCGCCAGCAGCCAAGATGGACCGGGATACCAAGAGACCCAGTACTTC
TRBV2	.	TRBJ2-1	.	15	CASSEAGGPYNEQFF	TGTGCCAGCAGTGAAGCGGGGGGGCCGTACAATGAGCAGTTCTTC
TRBV7-3	.	TRBJ1-2	few	13	CASSFKGGLGYTF	TGTGCCAGCAGCTTTAAAGGGGGATTAGGCTACACCTTC
TRBV15	.	TRBJ1-6	.	17	CATSREAFSSYNSPLHF	TGTGCCACCAGCAGAGAGGCATTCAGCTCCTATAATTCACCCCTCCACTTT
TRBV25-1	.	TRBJ1-3	.	18	CASSGPRDFRLSGNTIYF	TGTGCCAGCAGTGGGCCCCGGGACTTTCGCTTATCTGGAAACACCATATATTTT
TRBV5-1	.	TRBJ1-4	.	16	CASSLPPAGTNEKLFF	TGCGCCAGCAGCCTCCCACCCGCGGGGACTAATGAAAAACTGTTTTTT
TRBV19	.	TRBJ1-1	.	13	CASRESGGTEAFF	TGTGCCAGTAGGGAATCGGGGGGCACTGAAGCTTTCTTT
TRBV30	.	TRBJ1-1	.	14	CAWSGDWMNTEAFF	TGTGCCTGGAGTGGCGACTGGATGAACACTGAAGCTTTCTTT
TRBV28	.	TRBJ1-5	.	12	CASNPPGQPQHF	TGTGCCAGCAACCCCCCAGGTCAGCCCCAGCATTTT
TRBV5-6	.	TRBJ1-1	.	15	CASSVSGRLNTEAFF	TGTGCCAGCAGCGTTTCAGGGCGATTGAACACTGAAGCTTTCTTT
TRBV7-2	.	TRBJ1-3	.	12	CASSLSSGRVSF	TGTGCCAGCAGCTTAAGCTCGGGCAGGGTGTCTTTT
TRBV18	.	TRBJ2-7	.	15	CASSPTRGVMYEQYF	TGTGCCAGCTCACCTACCAGGGGTGTGATGTACGAGCAGTACTTC
TRBV6-5	.	TRBJ1-2	.	16	CASSYLPDSLNYGYTF	TGTGCCAGCAGTTACCTACCAGACAGCCTTAACTATGGCTACACCTTC
TRBV5-1	.	TRBJ2-1	once	14	CASSRGGHGDEQFF	TGCGCCAGCAGCCGCGGGGGCCACGGAGATGAGCAGTTCTTC
TRBV7-2	.	TRBJ1-3	few	13	CASSLNRENTIYF	TGTGCCAGCAGCCTTAATCGAGAAAACACCATATATTTT
TRBV12-3/TRBV12-4	.	TRBJ1-1	.	13	CASSPIRRTEAFF	TGTGCCAGCAGTCCAATTCGGAGGACTGAAGCTTTCTTT
TRBV2	.	TRBJ2-3	.	13	CASNGWEADTQYF	TGTGCCAGCAATGGGTGGGAGGCAGATACGCAGTATTTT
TRBV5-5	.	TRBJ1-5	.	13	CASSLASDQPQHF	TGTGCCAGCAGCTTGGCTAGTGATCAGCCCCAGCATTTT
TRBV7-3	TRBD1	TRBJ2-7	.	13	CASSRGQAYEQYF	TGTGCCAGCAGCCGAGGACAGGCCTACGAGCAGTACTTC
TRBV5-4	.	TRBJ1-1	.	15	CASSSPGSRYTEAFF	TGTGCCAGCAGCTCGCCTGGGAGCCGGTACACTGAAGCTTTCTTT
TRBV6-5	.	TRBJ1-1	.	13	CASSFLLNTEAFF	TGTGCCAGCAGTTTCCTATTGAACACTGAAGCTTTCTTT
TRBV5-1	TRBD1	TRBJ1-1	once	13	CASSLHRGTEAFF	TGCGCCAGCAGCCTACACAGGGGGACTGAAGCTTTCTTT
TRBV7-2	.	TRBJ1-1	.	15	CASSFTQGVGTEAFF	TGTGCCAGCAGCTTTACTCAGGGCGTGGGGACTGAAGCTTTCTTT
TRBV3-1/TRBV3-2	.	TRBJ2-3	.	12	CASSPRRGLQYF	TGTGCCAGCAGCCCTCGGCGGGGTTTGCAGTATTTT
TRBV12-3/TRBV12-4	TRBD2	TRBJ2-7	.	13	CASSFGGGYEQYF	TGTGCCAGCAGTTTTGGCGGGGGCTACGAGCAGTACTTC
TRBV9	.	TRBJ2-7	once	13	CASSVGHDYEQYF	TGTGCCAGCAGCGTCGGACACGATTACGAGCAGTACTTC
TRBV4-1	.	TRBJ2-3	.	16	CASSFPAGGSMDTQYF	TGCGCCAGCAGCTTCCCCGCCGGGGGTTCCATGGATACGCAGTATTTT